A single sample is the source of the 31 T cell receptor beta chains below, sequenced in a study of OX40 agonist ivuxolimab in advanced cancers. Generated by immunoSEQ multiplex PCR, the TCRdb table keeps only in-frame clones and is missing some. The sample carries roughly 60,000 clones, roughly 84% recorded once. Sequencing used CD4+ or CD8+ T cells sorted from blood, obtained in a trial of the OX40 agonist ivuxolimab. All receptors derive from an adult with an advanced solid tumor such as melanoma, head and neck, liver or kidney cancer.

The chain recombines TRBV11-3 with TRBJ2-2; D is unclear. CDR3 length: 12 amino acids. The germline gives CDR1 SGHNT, CDR2 YENEEA. V was cut by 4 bases and J by 3 bases, with 3 bases left in between. CDR3 residues: CASSSHTGELFF. CDR3 in DNA: TGTGCCAGCAGCTCCCACACCGGGGAGCTGTTTTTT.

J is TRBJ2-7 and V is TRBV7-2, with 13 bases matching TRBD2. This CDR3 is built from 18 residues. V lost 0 bases, J lost 1 base, and 6 bases stayed unmatched. Germline V CDR1 and CDR2: SGHTA, FQGNSA. The CDR3 loop is CASSLATSGGSYSYEQYF. CDR3 DNA sequence: TGTGCCAGCAGCTTAGCGACTAGCGGGGGGTCCTATTCCTACGAGCAGTACTTC. Complete variable domain (other parts from reference TRBV7-2 and TRBJ2-7): GAGVSQSPSNKVTEKGKDVELRCDPISGHTALYWYRQSLGQGLEFLIYFQGNSAPDKSGLPSDRFSAERTGGSVSTLTIQRTQQEDSAVYLCASSLATSGGSYSYEQYFGPGTRLTVT.

The chain joins TRBV6-1 to TRBJ2-7; TRBD1 agrees at 9 bases. This CDR3 has 13 residues. Germline V gene data show CDR1 as MNHNS and CDR2 as SASEGT. After removal of 6 bases from V and 6 bases from J, the junction contained 6 bases not matched to a gene. CDR3 sequence: CASSRDRVAEQYF. In DNA form, the CDR3 reads TGTGCCAGCAGCCGGGACAGGGTGGCCGAGCAGTACTTC.

This clone has more than one count but fewer than ten. The V gene is TRBV20-1, the J gene TRBJ2-3; no definite D call. The CDR3 sequence is 11 residues long. Germline V lookup: CDR1 DFQATT, CDR2 SNEGSKA (reference sequence). The V end was cut by 1 base, the J end by 14 bases, with 13 bases between. The CDR3 DNA follows: TGCAGTGCTAGAGTGAAGGAAAGCGCGTATTTT. Amino acid sequence: CSARVKESAYF.

CDR3 protein: CASSITSGGSSYNEQFF. CDR3 nucleotide sequence: TGTGCCAGCAGTATAACTAGCGGGGGGAGCTCCTACAATGAGCAGTTCTTC. The V and J genes are TRBV28 and TRBJ2-1; 12 nucleotides align to TRBD2. This CDR3 has 17 residues. The J segment lost 0 bases and the V segment lost 5 bases, leaving 5 bases of the junction unmatched. Germline CDR1 and CDR2: MDHEN and SYDVKM.

This clone was counted only a few times. The CDR3 sequence: CASSQSGGDQPQHF. CDR3 sequence (DNA): TGTGCCAGCAGCCAAAGCGGCGGGGACCAGCCCCAGCATTTT. V usage is TRBV14 and J usage is TRBJ1-5; possibly TRBD1 for D (5 bases). The CDR3 is made up of 14 amino acids. Between the trimmed V and J ends, which lost 2 bases and 7 bases, there was a span of 12 bases. Per the germline V gene, CDR1 is SGHDN and CDR2 is FVKESK.

This sequence joins TRBV11-3 and TRBJ2-7, with D perhaps matching TRBD2 (5 bases). Trimming took 5 bases from V and 3 from J, leaving 14 bases between them. Germline CDR1 reads SGHNT; CDR2 reads YENEEA. The CDR3 has 14 residues. The CDR3 DNA follows: TGTGCCAGCAGCAGACAAGGACGGGACTACGAGCAGTACTTC. It encodes CASSRQGRDYEQYF.

This chain uses TRBV19 with TRBJ2-4; 7 positions match TRBD2. V lost 7 bases to trimming and J lost 3 bases; unmatched junction nucleotides: 12. The CDR3 loop spans 16 amino acids. Germline V gives CDR1 LNHDA, CDR2 SQIVND (reference sequence). The CDR3 DNA is TGTGCCAGTATGCCATATGGGAGGGAAGGCAAAAACATTCAGTACTTC. Its protein is CASMPYGREGKNIQYF.

A few counts support this clone. This chain uses TRBV2 with TRBJ1-2; 7 bases fit TRBD1. Germline CDR1 SNHLY, CDR2 FYNNEI. Trimming at V came to 6 bases and at J to 5 bases, leaving 9 bases not matched to a gene. The CDR3 is made up of 14 amino acids. The CDR3 here is CASRLRQGGYGYTF. CDR3 nucleotides: TGTGCCAGCAGACTAAGACAGGGCGGGTATGGCTACACCTTC.

The chain employs TRBV7-6 and TRBJ2-7; D unclear. The germline CDR1 and CDR2 sequences are SGHVS and FNYEAQ. The CDR3 is 15 residues long. V was clipped by 1 base and J by 2 bases, with 12 bases between them. This CDR3 is CASSLGLENTYEQYF. CDR3 bases: TGTGCCAGCAGCTTAGGTTTAGAGAACACCTACGAGCAGTACTTC.

This chain links TRBV15 with TRBJ2-5; 8 nucleotides align to TRBD1. CDR3 length: 16 residues. The germline V gene encodes CDR1 LNHNV and CDR2 YYDKDF (reference sequence). J lost 5 bases, V lost 0 bases, and 8 bases had no gene match. CDR3 protein: CATSRDMTGVTETQYF. DNA of the CDR3: TGTGCCACCAGCAGAGATATGACAGGGGTAACGGAGACCCAGTACTTC. The variable domain in full, with the rest retrieved from reference TRBV15 and TRBJ2-5, is DAMVIQNPRYQVTQFGKPVTLSCSQTLNHNVMYWYQQKSSQAPKLLFHYYDKDFNNEADTPDNFQSRRPNTSFCFLDIRSPGLGDTAMYLCATSRDMTGVTETQYFGPGTRLLVL.

The genes are TRBV6-4 and TRBJ2-2; either TRBD1 or TRBD2 may supply D (5 bases each). CDR1 is MRHNA and CDR2 is SNTAGT in the germline V gene. V was pared by 5 bases and J by 7 bases, with 11 bases between. CDR3 size: 13 residues. CDR3 sequence: CASSLGENGELFF. CDR3 sequence (DNA): TGTGCCAGCAGTTTGGGGGAGAACGGGGAGCTGTTTTTT.

The chain joins TRBV5-5 to TRBJ2-1; D not resolved. V dropped 0 bases and J dropped 9 bases, with 10 bases sitting between them. The germline V gene has CDR1 SGHKS and CDR2 YYEKEE (reference sequence). This CDR3 comprises 13 residues. The DNA for the CDR3 is TGTGCCAGCAGCTTGGTCACACAGTCTGAGCAGTTCTTC. It codes for CASSLVTQSEQFF.

V usage is TRBV5-4 and J usage is TRBJ1-2; no clear D. The V and J ends lost 2 bases and 8 bases respectively, with 10 bases between them. Germline V lookup: CDR1 SGHNT, CDR2 YYREEE (reference sequence). The CDR3 runs to 12 residues. CDR3 sequence: CASSFWGRGYTF. DNA of the CDR3: TGTGCCAGCAGCTTCTGGGGTAGGGGCTACACCTTC. Full variable domain (missing parts from reference TRBV5-4 and TRBJ1-2): ETGVTQSPTHLIKTRGQQVTLRCSSQSGHNTVSWYQQALGQGPQFIFQYYREEENGRGNFPPRFSGLQFPNYSSELNVNALELDDSALYLCASSFWGRGYTFGSGTRLTVV.

The CDR3 DNA reads TGTGCCACCAGCAGAGATATATCGGGAGAGCAGTTCTTC. Translating gives CATSRDISGEQFF. The V gene is TRBV15, the J gene TRBJ2-1, with D possibly matching TRBD2 (5 bases). The length of the CDR3 is 13 residues. The ends were cut back, 0 bases at V and 10 bases at J, with 10 bases in the middle. The germline gives CDR1 LNHNV, CDR2 YYDKDF (reference sequence).

This clone has only one observation. The gene calls are TRBV6-1 and TRBJ2-5, with a weak D call TRBD1 (6 bases). The V gene lost 2 bases and the J gene lost 6 bases, with 16 bases spanning the gap. The CDR3 totals 15 residues. Germline CDR1 is MNHNS and CDR2 is SASEGT. The CDR3 nucleotides read TGTGCCAGCAGTGAATTGAATGTGGGGGCAAAGACCCAGTACTTC. Translated: CASSELNVGAKTQYF.

The gene calls are TRBV25-1 and TRBJ2-5; 7 positions agree with TRBD1. Germline CDR1 reads MGHDK; CDR2 reads SYGVNS. Trimming took 4 bases from V and 3 from J; bases not matched to a gene: 8. CDR3 size: 15 residues. In DNA, the CDR3 is TGTGCCAGCAGTGGGACGACAGGGAGCGAAGAGACCCAGTACTTC. The encoded protein is CASSGTTGSEETQYF.

This chain uses TRBV5-1 with TRBJ1-2; a weak D match, TRBD1 (6 bases). Germline CDR1 is SGHRS and CDR2 is YFSETQ. Trimming took 4 bases from V and 0 from J, leaving 10 bases between them. The CDR3 contains 14 residues. CDR3 residues: CASSQRTANYGYTF. The CDR3 region has the DNA TGCGCCAGCAGCCAACGGACAGCTAACTATGGCTACACCTTC.

The V and J genes are TRBV6-1 and TRBJ1-5; TRBD1 agrees at 8 bases. Germline CDR1 reads MNHNS; CDR2 reads SASEGT. V lost 4 bases and J lost 8; bases outside the gene matches: 10. CDR3 length equals 15 residues. The CDR3 DNA sequence: TGTGCCAGCAGTGGACAGGGGCTCCTTGGGGAGCCCCAGCATTTT. It yields the protein CASSGQGLLGEPQHF.

This rearrangement joins TRBV6-5 to TRBJ2-7; D might be TRBD1 (5 bases). There are 15 residues in the CDR3. The germline V gene has CDR1 MNHEY and CDR2 SVGAGI. Deletions cut 7 bases from V and 1 base from J, with 17 bases between. CDR3 protein: CASTPLGQSSYEQYF. CDR3 nucleotide sequence: TGTGCCAGCACCCCCCTCGGACAAAGTTCCTACGAGCAGTACTTC.

The chain couples TRBV2 to TRBJ1-5; D not resolved. The germline V and J ends were trimmed by 6 bases and 3 bases, with 6 bases remaining between them. The CDR3 has 12 residues. Per the germline V gene, CDR1 is SNHLY and CDR2 is FYNNEI. In DNA, the CDR3 is TGTGCCAGCAGGCAGTCCAATCAGCCCCAGCATTTT. Translating gives CASRQSNQPQHF.

This chain uses TRBV4-1 with TRBJ1-1; D is undetermined. The CDR3 totals 14 residues. Germline CDR1 is MGHRA and CDR2 is YSYEKL. Trimming removed 4 bases from V and 0 bases from J, with 9 bases in between. The CDR3 spells CASSLGKVNTEAFF. In DNA form, the CDR3 reads TGCGCCAGCAGCCTCGGGAAGGTGAACACTGAAGCTTTCTTT.

The CDR3 DNA is TGTGCCAGCAGCTTGGGGCGGGAAGAGCAGTTCTTC. Amino acids: CASSLGREEQFF. The chain is built from TRBV7-3 and TRBJ2-1, with D possibly being TRBD2 (6 bases). The CDR3 covers 12 residues. Germline CDR1 and CDR2: SGHTA and FQGTGA. V dropped 3 bases and J dropped 10 bases, with 10 bases sitting between them.

The genes are TRBV9 and TRBJ2-5, with 9 bases aligning to TRBD2. The germline V gene encodes CDR1 SGDLS and CDR2 YYNGEE. V was clipped by 3 bases and J by 3 bases; unmatched bases: 9. The CDR3 is made up of 16 amino acids. The CDR3 sequence is CASSAPAGGYEETQYF. CDR3 sequence (DNA): TGTGCCAGCAGCGCGCCGGCGGGGGGGTATGAAGAGACCCAGTACTTC.

The V and J genes are TRBV29-1 and TRBJ2-1, with 9 bases identical to TRBD1. CDR1 is SQVTM and CDR2 is ANQGSEA in the germline V gene. CDR3 length equals 15 residues. With 6 bases clipped from V and 6 bases from J, the junction kept 12 bases outside the gene matches. In DNA, the CDR3 is TGCAGCGTGGAAATACAGGGGGCGCGGGCCAATGAGCAGTTCTTC. Protein sequence: CSVEIQGARANEQFF.

V usage is TRBV7-2 and J usage is TRBJ1-5, with 10 positions matching TRBD1. Unmatched junction bases numbered 2, after V lost 3 bases and J lost 6 bases. The CDR3 length is 14 residues. From germline, CDR1 is SGHTA and CDR2 FQGNSA. The CDR3 sequence: CASSFRDRGQPQHF. The CDR3 DNA follows: TGTGCCAGCAGCTTCCGGGACAGGGGTCAGCCCCAGCATTTT.

The rearrangement joins TRBV5-4 to TRBJ2-3, with 11 bases aligning to TRBD2. Germline V gives CDR1 SGHNT, CDR2 YYREEE (reference sequence). V lost 3 bases, J lost 10 bases, and 10 bases stayed unmatched. The CDR3 sequence is 15 residues long. CDR3 residues: CASSSSGRRVGAQYF. As DNA, the CDR3 is TGTGCCAGCAGCTCTAGCGGGAGGCGGGTTGGGGCGCAGTATTTT. Full variable domain (missing parts from reference TRBV5-4 and TRBJ2-3): ETGVTQSPTHLIKTRGQQVTLRCSSQSGHNTVSWYQQALGQGPQFIFQYYREEENGRGNFPPRFSGLQFPNYSSELNVNALELDDSALYLCASSSSGRRVGAQYFGPGTRLTVL.

The chain uses TRBV7-2 and TRBJ1-6, with D possibly matching TRBD1 (5 bases). This CDR3 is 15 amino acids long. Trimming removed 3 bases from V and 4 bases from J, with 10 bases in between. The V gene's germline CDR1 is SGHTA and CDR2 FQGNSA. This CDR3 is CASSFGGFYNSPLHF. The CDR3 nucleotides read TGTGCCAGCAGCTTCGGGGGGTTTTATAATTCACCCCTCCACTTT.

This clone was seen only a few times. This chain connects TRBV6-5 to TRBJ2-1; TRBD1 matches 8 bases. CDR3 size: 14 residues. Germline CDR1 and CDR2: MNHEY and SVGAGI. The junction had 6 bases not matched to a gene; V was cut back by 6 bases and J by 5 bases. The DNA of the CDR3 is TGTGCCAGCAGCCTGGACAGGGCTAACAATGAGCAGTTCTTC. The encoded protein is CASSLDRANNEQFF.

V and J are TRBV4-2 and TRBJ1-1; D gene unclear. This CDR3 is 15 amino acids long. V lost 2 bases, J lost 4 bases, and 14 bases lay in between. CDR1 is LGHNA and CDR2 is YNFKEQ in the germline V gene. The CDR3 DNA is TGTGCCAGCAGCCAAAGTGGTAATTCCCCCACTGAAGCTTTCTTT. Translated, it gives CASSQSGNSPTEAFF.

This clone has more than one count but fewer than ten. The CDR3 coding sequence is TGTGCCAGCAGCTTAGGACTAGCGGCCTACGAGCAGTACTTC. Translation gives CASSLGLAAYEQYF. The V and J genes are TRBV11-2 and TRBJ2-7; TRBD2 aligns across 9 bases. V was pared by 1 base and J by 2 bases, with 0 bases of the junction left unmatched. Germline CDR1 is SGHAT and CDR2 is FQNNGV. The CDR3 runs 14 residues.